Following are 24 T cell receptor beta chains from one sample sequenced in a study of blood T cell repertoires in COVID-19. TCRdb's copy holds only in-frame clones and misses some; the assay was immunoSEQ multiplex PCR. This sample has about 200,000 clones, with over 70% found just once. The sequenced sample consisted of peripheral blood. The receptor source for this set is a woman aged 70-85 years with acute or convalescent COVID-19.

V is TRBV3-1 (or the pseudogene TRBV3-2) and J is TRBJ1-2; D ambiguous. From germline, CDR1 is LGHDT and CDR2 YNNKEL (reference sequence). The length of the CDR3 is 13 residues. The V and J ends lost 3 bases and 8 bases respectively, with 13 bases between them. The CDR3 here is CASSQGRPAGYTF. The CDR3 nucleotides read TGTGCCAGCAGCCAGGGCAGGCCAGCAGGCTACACCTTC.

This clone came up a few times. V gene TRBV28 combines with J gene TRBJ1-5, with a weak D call TRBD1 (5 bases). Germline CDR1 and CDR2: MDHEN and SYDVKM. Trimming left V 5 bases short and J 0 bases short, with 20 bases between. This CDR3 spans 18 amino acids. The CDR3: CASSTWTQVSYSNQPQHF. CDR3 sequence (DNA): TGTGCCAGCAGTACATGGACACAGGTATCATATAGCAATCAGCCCCAGCATTTT.

The J gene is TRBJ2-1, the V gene TRBV11-3, with a possible D match to TRBD2 (6 bases). Germline V gene lookup returns CDR1 SGHNT and CDR2 YENEEA. This CDR3 is built from 13 residues. Trimming stripped 3 bases from V and 7 bases from J, with 10 bases between. The CDR3 sequence is CASSLGGLNEQFF. The CDR3 DNA is TGTGCCAGCAGCTTGGGAGGTTTAAATGAGCAGTTCTTC.

This clone is a singleton in its sample. The V and J genes are TRBV9 and TRBJ2-5, with 13 nucleotides matching TRBD2. This CDR3 region has 16 residues. V was pared by 2 bases and J by 2 bases, with 3 bases of the junction left unmatched. Per the germline V gene, CDR1 is SGDLS and CDR2 is YYNGEE. For the CDR3, the DNA is TGTGCCAGCAGCGTCGGGGGACTAGCGGGACAAGAGACCCAGTACTTC. Translating it yields CASSVGGLAGQETQYF.

The chain carries TRBV11-2 and TRBJ2-6; D possibly corresponds to TRBD2 (7 bases). Trimming took 6 bases from V and 1 from J, leaving 19 bases between them. CDR3 size: 18 residues. Germline CDR1 is SGHAT and CDR2 is FQNNGV. Written as DNA, the CDR3 is TGTGCCAGCAGTCCCCCCGGGGGGCGGTATTCTGGGGCCAACGTCCTGACTTTC. Its translation is CASSPPGGRYSGANVLTF.

The chain carries TRBV2 and TRBJ2-1; D may be TRBD2 (5 bases). Trimming removed 3 bases at V and 9 bases at J, with 12 bases between. This CDR3 is built from 13 residues. Germline CDR1 and CDR2: SNHLY and FYNNEI. Written as DNA, the CDR3 is TGTGCCAGCAGTGACTCCCGGGGAAGTGAGCAGTTCTTC. It is translated as CASSDSRGSEQFF.

J is TRBJ2-7 and V is TRBV6-1; 9 nucleotides match TRBD1. CDR1 and CDR2 (germline): MNHNS, SASEGT. V shed 3 bases and J 5 bases; nucleotides not matched to a gene: 8. The CDR3 runs 15 residues. The DNA of the CDR3 is TGTGCCAGCAGTGATCGACAGGGGGTTATCGACGAGCAGTACTTC. Amino acid sequence: CASSDRQGVIDEQYF.

About this clone: Other DNA sequences of this sample code for an identical CDR3. The rearrangement links TRBV30 to TRBJ1-5, with 8 bases fitting TRBD1. The CDR3 is 13 amino acids. Per germline, CDR1 GTSNPN and CDR2 SVGIG (reference sequence). Trimming took 3 bases from V and 6 from J; bases not matched to a gene: 4. CDR3 nucleotide sequence: TGTGCCTGGAGCGGACAGGGAGGTCAGCCCCAGCATTTT. This codes for CAWSGQGGQPQHF.

The V and J genes are TRBV6-4 and TRBJ1-1, with 8 bases fitting TRBD1. The CDR3 is made up of 14 amino acids. CDR1 is MRHNA and CDR2 is SNTAGT in the germline V gene. With V trimmed by 4 bases and J by 1 base, 2 bases remained unmatched. The chain's CDR3 is CASSAQGGNTEAFF. Written as DNA, the CDR3 is TGTGCCAGCAGTGCACAGGGGGGGAACACTGAAGCTTTCTTT.

The chain links TRBV28 to TRBJ1-1; D ambiguous. Trimming shortened V by 8 bases and J by 1 base, and 11 bases separated the two germline ends. This CDR3 region has 13 residues. The germline V gene has CDR1 MDHEN and CDR2 SYDVKM. CDR3 nucleotide sequence: TGTGCCAGCGGGTACACAGCGAACACTGAAGCTTTCTTT. Protein product: CASGYTANTEAFF.

This sequence joins TRBV28 and TRBJ1-3, with D possibly TRBD1 on 5 matching bases. Trimming removed 3 bases at V and 3 bases at J, with 12 bases between. The CDR3 is 15 amino acids. CDR1 and CDR2 from the germline V gene are MDHEN and SYDVKM. The CDR3 coding sequence is TGTGCCAGCAGTTTCGGGGGGTCAAGTGGAAACACCATATATTTT. The encoded protein is CASSFGGSSGNTIYF.

The chain carries TRBV27 and TRBJ2-1, with 9 positions matching TRBD2. The CDR3 totals 13 residues. With V trimmed by 5 bases and J by 4 bases, 0 bases remained unmatched. Germline values: CDR1 MNHEY, CDR2 SMNVEV (reference sequence). CDR3 bases: TGTGCCAGCAGTCTAGCGGGGTACAATGAGCAGTTCTTC. This codes for CASSLAGYNEQFF.

This clone was detected once. This chain links TRBV2 with TRBJ1-1; no reliable D call. CDR1 is SNHLY, CDR2 FYNNEI, per germline. CDR3 length: 13 residues. With 3 bases removed from V and 2 bases from J, the gap between germline ends came to 7 bases. The CDR3 protein is CASSDNSNTEAFF. The DNA of the CDR3 is TGTGCCAGCAGTGATAACAGCAACACTGAAGCTTTCTTT.

This clone has just a few counts. The chain carries TRBV13 and TRBJ2-5, with D perhaps matching TRBD2 (5 bases). The CDR3 is made up of 13 amino acids. Between the trimmed V and J ends, which lost 6 bases and 1 base, there was a span of 9 bases. Germline loops: CDR1 PRHDT, CDR2 FYEKMQ (reference sequence). The CDR3 sequence is CASRYGVQETQYF. The CDR3 region has the DNA TGTGCCAGCAGATACGGGGTCCAAGAGACCCAGTACTTC.

The chain recombines TRBV27 with TRBJ2-3; TRBD1 is a possible D gene (6 bases). V shed 5 bases and J shed 1 base, with 13 bases lying between them. The CDR3 consists of 15 residues. Germline V lookup: CDR1 MNHEY, CDR2 SMNVEV (reference sequence). CDR3 DNA sequence: TGTGCCAGCAGTCCCCTACAGGGTGGCACAGATACGCAGTATTTT. Residues: CASSPLQGGTDTQYF.

The chain is built from TRBV5-1 and TRBJ1-2; D gene unclear. The CDR3 sequence is 13 residues long. CDR1 is SGHRS and CDR2 is YFSETQ in the germline V gene. The V end lost 5 bases, the J end lost 2 bases, and 10 bases lay between the germline ends. CDR3 bases: TGCGCCAGCAGGCTGGGAGAGAACTATGGCTACACCTTC. This gives the protein CASRLGENYGYTF. Full variable domain (outside the CDR3, taken from reference TRBV5-1 and TRBJ1-2): KAGVTQTPRYLIKTRGQQVTLSCSPISGHRSVSWYQQTPGQGLQFLFEYFSETQRNKGNFPGRFSGRQFSNSRSEMNVSTLELGDSALYLCASRLGENYGYTFGSGTRLTVV.

This chain uses TRBV19 with TRBJ1-3; possibly TRBD1 for D (5 bases). The CDR3 spans 17 residues. CDR1 and CDR2 from the germline V gene are LNHDA and SQIVND (reference sequence). V gave up 7 bases and J gave up 0 bases, with 19 bases separating them. CDR3 DNA: TGTGCCAGTATACCACCACTCACAGGAAACTCTGGAAACACCATATATTTT. As protein: CASIPPLTGNSGNTIYF.

A few counts support this clone. This sequence joins TRBV10-3 and TRBJ1-4; D ambiguous. There are 13 residues in the CDR3. Germline CDR1 ENHRY, CDR2 SYGVKD. V was clipped by 11 bases and J by 8 bases, with 18 bases between them. CDR3 in amino acids: CASAEEADEKLFF. In DNA, the CDR3 is TGTGCCTCAGCAGAGGAGGCGGACGAAAAACTGTTTTTT.

This chain connects TRBV5-1 to TRBJ2-7; 7 bases agree with TRBD1. V lost 3 bases to trimming and J lost 0 bases; unmatched junction nucleotides: 12. This CDR3 comprises 17 residues. Germline V gives CDR1 SGHRS, CDR2 YFSETQ. Written as DNA, the CDR3 is TGCGCCAGCAGCTCCCCGGGGAAGCAGGGGGTCTCCTACGAGCAGTACTTC. Protein product: CASSSPGKQGVSYEQYF. The variable domain in full, with the rest retrieved from reference TRBV5-1 and TRBJ2-7, is KAGVTQTPRYLIKTRGQQVTLSCSPISGHRSVSWYQQTPGQGLQFLFEYFSETQRNKGNFPGRFSGRQFSNSRSEMNVSTLELGDSALYLCASSSPGKQGVSYEQYFGPGTRLTVT.

This clone was recorded a few times. The V and J genes are TRBV6-2 or TRBV6-3 and TRBJ2-7, with a possible D match to TRBD1 (5 bases). CDR3 size: 12 residues. Trimming took off 5 bases at V and 4 bases at J, with 9 bases between the two ends. CDR1 and CDR2 from the germline V gene are MNHEY and SVGEGT. The CDR3, as DNA: TGTGCCAGCAGTCATCAGGGATACGAGCAGTACTTC. Amino acids: CASSHQGYEQYF.

The chain employs TRBV19 and TRBJ1-1; 8 bases are a match to TRBD1. The CDR3 runs 12 residues. Germline V CDR1 and CDR2: LNHDA, SQIVND (reference sequence). The junction had 7 bases not matched to a gene; V was cut back by 11 bases and J by 5 bases. This chain's CDR3 is CASDRGGTEAFF. The CDR3 nucleotides read TGTGCCTCCGACAGGGGAGGAACTGAAGCTTTCTTT.

This rearrangement joins TRBV5-1 to TRBJ2-7; D is unresolved. The CDR3 is made up of 15 amino acids. V was cut by 2 bases and J by 3 bases, with 15 bases left in between. Germline CDR1 SGHRS, CDR2 YFSETQ. The DNA for the CDR3 is TGCGCCAGCAGCTTATCCGGAGCCCCTTACTACGAGCAGTACTTC. Its translation is CASSLSGAPYYEQYF.

This clone was picked up many times. The chain joins TRBV19 to TRBJ1-2; 7 positions agree with TRBD1. CDR3 length: 15 residues. Losses at the gene ends were 3 bases for V and 3 bases for J; bases not matched to a gene: 7. Germline CDR1 and CDR2: LNHDA and SQIVND (reference sequence). The CDR3 sequence is CASSIRQGRDYGYTF. DNA of the CDR3: TGTGCCAGTAGTATCCGACAGGGCCGGGACTATGGCTACACCTTC. The whole variable domain, remainder taken from reference TRBV19 and TRBJ1-2, is DGGITQSPKYLFRKEGQNVTLSCEQNLNHDAMYWYRQDPGQGLRLIYYSQIVNDFQKGDIAEGYSVSREKKESFPLTVTSAQKNPTAFYLCASSIRQGRDYGYTFGSGTRLTVV.

The rearrangement uses TRBV3-1 (or the pseudogene TRBV3-2) and TRBJ2-3, with a weak D call TRBD2 (5 bases). The germline V and J ends were trimmed by 0 bases and 5 bases, with 9 bases remaining between them. This CDR3 has 14 amino acids. Germline CDR1 and CDR2: LGHDT and YNNKEL (reference sequence). The CDR3 protein is CASSQDFAGDTQYF. CDR3 nucleotides: TGTGCCAGCAGCCAAGATTTTGCGGGAGATACGCAGTATTTT.